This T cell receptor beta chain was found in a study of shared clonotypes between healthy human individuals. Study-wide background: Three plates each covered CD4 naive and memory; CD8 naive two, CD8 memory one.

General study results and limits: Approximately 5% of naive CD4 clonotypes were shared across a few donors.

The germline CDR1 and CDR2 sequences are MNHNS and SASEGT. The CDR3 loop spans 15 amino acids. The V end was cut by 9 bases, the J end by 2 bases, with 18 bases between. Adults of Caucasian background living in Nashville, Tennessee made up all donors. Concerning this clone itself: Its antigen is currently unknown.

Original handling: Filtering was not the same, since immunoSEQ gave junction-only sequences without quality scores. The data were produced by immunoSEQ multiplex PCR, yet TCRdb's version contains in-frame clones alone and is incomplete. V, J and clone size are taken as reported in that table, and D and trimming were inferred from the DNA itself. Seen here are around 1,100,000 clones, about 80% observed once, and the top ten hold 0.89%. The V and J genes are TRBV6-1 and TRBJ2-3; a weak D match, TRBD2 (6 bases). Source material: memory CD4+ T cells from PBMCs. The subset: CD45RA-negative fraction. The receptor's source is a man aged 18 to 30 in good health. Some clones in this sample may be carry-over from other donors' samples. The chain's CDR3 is CASTREGLNTDTQYF. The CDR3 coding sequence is TGTGCCAGTACGCGCGAGGGACTGAACACAGATACGCAGTATTTT.